Given below is one TCR beta chain in context. What it recognizes is unknown. This table comes from immunoSEQ multiplex PCR, and its TCRdb copy is limited to in-frame clones, with some not included. The sample shows 65,000 to 85,000 clones, 70% to 90% of them seen only once. This CDR3 has 13 amino acids. The V and J ends lost 5 bases and 4 bases respectively, with 11 bases between them. The germline gives CDR1 MDHEN, CDR2 SYDVKM. This record comes from a study of T cell responses to AZD1222 COVID-19 vaccine. The study, taken as a whole, reports: Of the AZD1222 recipients, only five to seven were seropositive at baseline. Across spike, vaccine-associated CD4 TCRs were found, dominant at 160-218 and 743-854.

Second doses at about 4 or about 12 weeks were pooled. The V and J genes are TRBV28 and TRBJ1-2; TRBD1 is a possible D gene (5 bases). This TCR came from an adult who received the AZD1222 COVID-19 vaccine. The source was peripheral blood, collected 28 days after the second AZD1222 dose. The CDR3 DNA reads TGTGCCAGCAGTGCGGCGGGGCTCTATGGCTACACCTTC. Translated: CASSAAGLYGYTF.